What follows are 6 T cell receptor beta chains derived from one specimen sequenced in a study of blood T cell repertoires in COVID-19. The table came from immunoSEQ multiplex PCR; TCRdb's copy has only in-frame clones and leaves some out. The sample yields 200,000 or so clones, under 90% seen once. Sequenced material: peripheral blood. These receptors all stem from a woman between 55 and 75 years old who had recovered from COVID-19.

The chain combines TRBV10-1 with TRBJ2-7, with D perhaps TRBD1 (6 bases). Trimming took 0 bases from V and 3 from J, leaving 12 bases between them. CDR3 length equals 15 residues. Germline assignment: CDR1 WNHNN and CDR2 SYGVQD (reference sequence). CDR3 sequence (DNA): TGCGCCAGCAGTGAGTCCTTCCGGACAGTCTACGAGCAGTACTTC. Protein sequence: CASSESFRTVYEQYF.

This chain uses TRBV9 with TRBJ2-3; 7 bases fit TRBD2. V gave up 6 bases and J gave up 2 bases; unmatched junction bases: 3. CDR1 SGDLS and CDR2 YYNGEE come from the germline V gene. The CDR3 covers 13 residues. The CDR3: CASKRGTTDTQYF. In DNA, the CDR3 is TGTGCCAGCAAGCGGGGAACCACAGATACGCAGTATTTT.

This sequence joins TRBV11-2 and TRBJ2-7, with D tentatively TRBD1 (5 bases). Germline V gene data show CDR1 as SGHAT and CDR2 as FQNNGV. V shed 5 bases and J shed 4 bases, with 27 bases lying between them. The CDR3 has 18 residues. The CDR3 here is CASSPLGRAPSKEYEQYF. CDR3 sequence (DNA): TGTGCCAGCAGCCCCCTCGGCAGGGCCCCCTCGAAGGAGTACGAGCAGTACTTC.

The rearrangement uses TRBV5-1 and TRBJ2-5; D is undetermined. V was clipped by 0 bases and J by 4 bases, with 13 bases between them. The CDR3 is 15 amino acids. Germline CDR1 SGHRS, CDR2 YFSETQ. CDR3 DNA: TGCGCCAGCAGCTTGGTAGGCCGGCCGGGAGAGACCCAGTACTTC. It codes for CASSLVGRPGETQYF.

CDR3 amino acids: CASSPTGSRTEAFF. The CDR3 coding sequence is TGTGCCAGCAGCCCCACAGGGAGTCGCACTGAAGCTTTCTTT. J is TRBJ1-1 and V is TRBV14, with a tentative D call TRBD1 (6 bases). Germline V lookup: CDR1 SGHDN, CDR2 FVKESK. The V gene lost 4 bases and the J gene lost 4 bases, with 13 bases spanning the gap. The CDR3 runs 14 residues.

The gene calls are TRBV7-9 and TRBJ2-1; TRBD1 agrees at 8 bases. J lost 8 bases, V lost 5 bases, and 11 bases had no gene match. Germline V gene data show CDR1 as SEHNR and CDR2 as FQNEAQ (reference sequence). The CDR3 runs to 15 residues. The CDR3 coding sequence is TGTGCCAGCAGCCCCGGGACAGGTATGTCGGATGAGCAGTTCTTC. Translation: CASSPGTGMSDEQFF.